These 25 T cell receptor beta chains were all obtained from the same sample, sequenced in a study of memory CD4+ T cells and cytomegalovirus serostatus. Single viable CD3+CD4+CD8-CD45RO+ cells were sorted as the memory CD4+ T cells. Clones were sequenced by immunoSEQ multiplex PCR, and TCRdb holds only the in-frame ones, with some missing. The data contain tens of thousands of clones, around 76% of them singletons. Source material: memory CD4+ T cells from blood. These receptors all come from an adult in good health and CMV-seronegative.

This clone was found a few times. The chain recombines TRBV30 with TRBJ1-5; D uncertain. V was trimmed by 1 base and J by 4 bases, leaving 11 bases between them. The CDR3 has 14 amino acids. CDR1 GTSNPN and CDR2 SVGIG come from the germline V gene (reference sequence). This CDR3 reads CAWSASTLNQPQHF. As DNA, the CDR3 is TGTGCCTGGAGTGCCTCAACCTTAAATCAGCCCCAGCATTTT.

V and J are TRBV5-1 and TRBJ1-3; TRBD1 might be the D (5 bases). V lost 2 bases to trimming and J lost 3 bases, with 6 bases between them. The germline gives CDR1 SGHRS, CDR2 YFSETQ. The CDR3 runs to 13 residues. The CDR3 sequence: CASSFTGGNTIYF. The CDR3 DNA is TGCGCCAGCAGCTTTACAGGTGGAAACACCATATATTTT. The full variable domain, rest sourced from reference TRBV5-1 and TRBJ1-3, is KAGVTQTPRYLIKTRGQQVTLSCSPISGHRSVSWYQQTPGQGLQFLFEYFSETQRNKGNFPGRFSGRQFSNSRSEMNVSTLELGDSALYLCASSFTGGNTIYFGEGSWLTVV.

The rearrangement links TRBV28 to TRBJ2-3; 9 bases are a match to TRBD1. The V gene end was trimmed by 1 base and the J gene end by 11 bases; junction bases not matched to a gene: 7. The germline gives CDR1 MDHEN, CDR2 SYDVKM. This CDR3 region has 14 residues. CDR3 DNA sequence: TGTGCCAGCAGTTTATCGGGACAGGGCCTTTTGCAGTATTTT. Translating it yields CASSLSGQGLLQYF.

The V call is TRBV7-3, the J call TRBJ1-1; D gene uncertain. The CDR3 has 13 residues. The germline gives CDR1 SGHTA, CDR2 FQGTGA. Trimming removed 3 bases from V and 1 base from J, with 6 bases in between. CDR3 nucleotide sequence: TGTGCCAGCAGCTTGGGCTCGAACACTGAAGCTTTCTTT. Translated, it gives CASSLGSNTEAFF.

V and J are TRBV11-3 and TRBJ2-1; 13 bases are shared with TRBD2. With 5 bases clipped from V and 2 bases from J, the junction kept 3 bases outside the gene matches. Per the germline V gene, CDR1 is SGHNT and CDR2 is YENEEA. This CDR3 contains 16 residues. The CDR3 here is CASSPGTSGAYNEQFF. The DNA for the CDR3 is TGTGCCAGCAGCCCCGGGACTAGCGGGGCCTACAATGAGCAGTTCTTC.

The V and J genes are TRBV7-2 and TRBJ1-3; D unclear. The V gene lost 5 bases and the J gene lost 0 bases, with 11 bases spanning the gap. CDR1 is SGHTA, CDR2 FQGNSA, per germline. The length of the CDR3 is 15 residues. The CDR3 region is CASSPSYRSGNTIYF. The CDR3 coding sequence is TGTGCCAGCAGCCCGTCGTACCGCTCTGGAAACACCATATATTTT.

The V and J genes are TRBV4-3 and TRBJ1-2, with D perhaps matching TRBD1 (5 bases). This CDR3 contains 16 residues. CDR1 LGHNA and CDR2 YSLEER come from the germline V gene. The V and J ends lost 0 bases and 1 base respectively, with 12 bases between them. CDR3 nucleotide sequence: TGCGCCAGCAGCCAAGATCGGGGCTCCCTTAACTATGGCTACACCTTC. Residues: CASSQDRGSLNYGYTF.

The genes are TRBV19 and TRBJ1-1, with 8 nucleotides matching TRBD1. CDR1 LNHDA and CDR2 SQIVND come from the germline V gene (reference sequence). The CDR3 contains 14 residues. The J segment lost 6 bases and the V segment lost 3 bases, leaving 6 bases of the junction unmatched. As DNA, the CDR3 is TGTGCCAGTAGTATCCGGCAGGGGGCCGCTGAAGCTTTCTTT. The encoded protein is CASSIRQGAAEAFF.

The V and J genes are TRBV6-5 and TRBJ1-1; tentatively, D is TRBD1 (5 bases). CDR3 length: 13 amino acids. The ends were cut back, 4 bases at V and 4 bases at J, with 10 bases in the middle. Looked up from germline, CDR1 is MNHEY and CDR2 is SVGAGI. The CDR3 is CASSLGARTEAFF. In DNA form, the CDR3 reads TGTGCCAGCAGTTTAGGGGCGCGCACTGAAGCTTTCTTT.

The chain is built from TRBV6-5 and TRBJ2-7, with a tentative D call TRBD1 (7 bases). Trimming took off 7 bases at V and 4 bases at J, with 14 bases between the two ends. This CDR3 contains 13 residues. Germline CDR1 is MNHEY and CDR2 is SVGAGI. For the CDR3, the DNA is TGTGCCAGCAAAACAGGGGAGGAATACGAGCAGTACTTC. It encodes CASKTGEEYEQYF.

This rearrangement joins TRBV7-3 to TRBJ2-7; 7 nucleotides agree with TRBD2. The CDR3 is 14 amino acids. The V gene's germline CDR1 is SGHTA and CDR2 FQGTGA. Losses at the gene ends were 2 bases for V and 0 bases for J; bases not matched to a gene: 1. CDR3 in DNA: TGTGCCAGCAGCTTAGGCGGGGGCTCCTACGAGCAGTACTTC. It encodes CASSLGGGSYEQYF. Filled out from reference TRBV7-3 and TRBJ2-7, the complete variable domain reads GAGVSQTPSNKVTEKGKYVELRCDPISGHTALYWYRQSLGQGPEFLIYFQGTGAADDSGLPNDRFFAVRPEGSVSTLKIQRTERGDSAVYLCASSLGGGSYEQYFGPGTRLTVT.

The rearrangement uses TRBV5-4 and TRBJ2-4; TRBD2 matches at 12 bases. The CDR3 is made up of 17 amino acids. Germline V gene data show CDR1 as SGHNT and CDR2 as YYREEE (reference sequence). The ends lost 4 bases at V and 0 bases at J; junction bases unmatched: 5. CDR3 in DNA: TGTGCCAGCAGCATACTAGCGGGGGGACTAGCCAAAAACATTCAGTACTTC. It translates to CASSILAGGLAKNIQYF. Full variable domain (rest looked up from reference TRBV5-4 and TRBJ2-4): ETGVTQSPTHLIKTRGQQVTLRCSSQSGHNTVSWYQQALGQGPQFIFQYYREEENGRGNFPPRFSGLQFPNYSSELNVNALELDDSALYLCASSILAGGLAKNIQYFGAGTRLSVL.

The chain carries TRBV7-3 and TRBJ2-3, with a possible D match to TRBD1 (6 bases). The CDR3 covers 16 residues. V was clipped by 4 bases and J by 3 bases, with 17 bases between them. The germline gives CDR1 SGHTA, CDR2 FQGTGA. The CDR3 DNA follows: TGTGCCAGCAGCTCCACCCCCGGGACAACTACAGATACGCAGTATTTT. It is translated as CASSSTPGTTTDTQYF.

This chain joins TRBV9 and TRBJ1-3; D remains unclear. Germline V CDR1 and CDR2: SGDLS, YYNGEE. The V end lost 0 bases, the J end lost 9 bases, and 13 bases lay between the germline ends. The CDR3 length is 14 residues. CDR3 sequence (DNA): TGTGCCAGCAGCGTAGGCGACGGGCCGAGCACCATATATTTT. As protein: CASSVGDGPSTIYF.

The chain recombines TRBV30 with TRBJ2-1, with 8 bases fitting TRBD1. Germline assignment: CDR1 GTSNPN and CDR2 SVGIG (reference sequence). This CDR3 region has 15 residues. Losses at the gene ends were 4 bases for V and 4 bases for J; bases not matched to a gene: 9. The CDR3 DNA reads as TGTGCCTGGACCGTGGACAGGGTAGGGTACAATGAGCAGTTCTTC. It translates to CAWTVDRVGYNEQFF.

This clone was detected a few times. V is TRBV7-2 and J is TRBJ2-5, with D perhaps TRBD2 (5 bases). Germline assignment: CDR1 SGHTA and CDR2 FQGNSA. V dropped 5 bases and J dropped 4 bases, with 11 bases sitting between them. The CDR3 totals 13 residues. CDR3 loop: CASSIGIVETQYF. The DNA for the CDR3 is TGTGCCAGCAGCATCGGGATCGTAGAGACCCAGTACTTC.

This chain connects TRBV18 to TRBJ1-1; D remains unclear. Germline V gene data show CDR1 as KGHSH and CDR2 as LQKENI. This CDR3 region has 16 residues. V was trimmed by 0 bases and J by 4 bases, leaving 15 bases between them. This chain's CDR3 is CASSPPLKDYGTEAFF. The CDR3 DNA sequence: TGTGCCAGCTCACCACCGCTCAAGGATTATGGCACTGAAGCTTTCTTT. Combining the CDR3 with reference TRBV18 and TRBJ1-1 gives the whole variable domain NAGVMQNPRHLVRRRGQEARLRCSPMKGHSHVYWYRQLPEEGLKFMVYLQKENIIDESGMPKERFSAEFPKEGPSILRIQQVVRGDSAAYFCASSPPLKDYGTEAFFGQGTRLTVV.

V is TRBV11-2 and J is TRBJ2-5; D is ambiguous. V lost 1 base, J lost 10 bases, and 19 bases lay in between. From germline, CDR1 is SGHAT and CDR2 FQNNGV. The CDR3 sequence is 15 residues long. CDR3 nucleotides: TGTGCCAGCAGCTTAGGGGCAGGCAGCCACTCCATCCAGTACTTC. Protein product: CASSLGAGSHSIQYF.

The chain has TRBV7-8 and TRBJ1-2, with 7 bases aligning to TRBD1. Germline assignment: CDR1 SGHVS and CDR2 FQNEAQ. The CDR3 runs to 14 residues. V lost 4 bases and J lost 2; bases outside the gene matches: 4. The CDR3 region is CASSYSTGNYGYTF. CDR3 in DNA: TGTGCCAGCAGCTACTCGACAGGGAACTATGGCTACACCTTC. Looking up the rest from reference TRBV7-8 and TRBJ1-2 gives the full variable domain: GAGVSQSPRYKVAKRGQDVALRCDPISGHVSLFWYQQALGQGPEFLTYFQNEAQLDKSGLPSDRFFAERPEGSVSTLKIQRTQQEDSAVYLCASSYSTGNYGYTFGSGTRLTVV.

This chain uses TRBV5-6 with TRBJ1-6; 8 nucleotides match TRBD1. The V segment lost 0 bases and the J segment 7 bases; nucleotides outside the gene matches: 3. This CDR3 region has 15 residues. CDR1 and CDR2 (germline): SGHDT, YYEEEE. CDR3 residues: CASSLDRGGNSPLHF. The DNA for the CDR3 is TGTGCCAGCAGCTTGGACAGGGGGGGAAATTCACCCCTCCACTTT.

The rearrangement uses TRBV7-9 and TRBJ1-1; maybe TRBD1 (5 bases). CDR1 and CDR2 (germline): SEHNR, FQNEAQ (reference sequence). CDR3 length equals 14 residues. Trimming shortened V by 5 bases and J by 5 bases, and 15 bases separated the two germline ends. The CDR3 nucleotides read TGTGCCAGCAGCGTAACCCCAGGGCGAACTGAAGCTTTCTTT. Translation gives CASSVTPGRTEAFF.

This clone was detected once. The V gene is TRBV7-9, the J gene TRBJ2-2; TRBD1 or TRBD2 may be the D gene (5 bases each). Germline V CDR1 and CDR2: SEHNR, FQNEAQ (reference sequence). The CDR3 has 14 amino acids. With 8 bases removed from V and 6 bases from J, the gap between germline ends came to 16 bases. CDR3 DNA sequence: TGTGCCAGCGCAAAGGCCCCGGGACCCGGGGAGCTGTTTTTT. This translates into CASAKAPGPGELFF. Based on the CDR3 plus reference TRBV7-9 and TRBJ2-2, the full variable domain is DTGVSQNPRHKITKRGQNVTFRCDPISEHNRLYWYRQTLGQGPEFLTYFQNEAQLEKSRLLSDRFSAERPKGSFSTLEIQRTEQGDSAMYLCASAKAPGPGELFFGEGSRLTVL.

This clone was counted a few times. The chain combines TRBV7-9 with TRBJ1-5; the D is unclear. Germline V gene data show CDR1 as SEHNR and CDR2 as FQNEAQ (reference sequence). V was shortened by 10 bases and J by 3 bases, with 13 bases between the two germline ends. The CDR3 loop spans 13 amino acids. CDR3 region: CATRDGNNQPQHF. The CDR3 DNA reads TGTGCCACTCGAGACGGAAACAATCAGCCCCAGCATTTT. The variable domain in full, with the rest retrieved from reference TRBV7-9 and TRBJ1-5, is DTGVSQNPRHKITKRGQNVTFRCDPISEHNRLYWYRQTLGQGPEFLTYFQNEAQLEKSRLLSDRFSAERPKGSFSTLEIQRTEQGDSAMYLCATRDGNNQPQHFGDGTRLSIL.

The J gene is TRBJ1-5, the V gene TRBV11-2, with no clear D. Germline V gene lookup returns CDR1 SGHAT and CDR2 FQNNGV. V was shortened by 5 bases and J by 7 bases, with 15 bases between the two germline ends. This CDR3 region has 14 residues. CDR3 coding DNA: TGTGCCAGCAGCCAATCCGATGGTTTACAGCCCCAGCATTTT. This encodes CASSQSDGLQPQHF.

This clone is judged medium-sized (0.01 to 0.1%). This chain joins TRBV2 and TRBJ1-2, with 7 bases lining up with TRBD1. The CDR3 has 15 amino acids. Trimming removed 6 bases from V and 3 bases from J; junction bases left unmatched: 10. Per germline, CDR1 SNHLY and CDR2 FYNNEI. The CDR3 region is CASRAKTGWDYGYTF. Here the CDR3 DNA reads TGTGCCAGCAGGGCTAAGACAGGGTGGGACTATGGCTACACCTTC.